Sequencing of this TCR beta chain was carried out in a study of blood T cell repertoires in COVID-19. The overall study: In each case, the material was cDNA or gDNA derived from T cells, B-cell-depleted T cells, or PBMCs.

The germline V and J ends were trimmed by 6 bases and 0 bases, with 12 bases remaining between them. Germline CDR1 reads ENHRY; CDR2 reads SYGVKD. The CDR3 extends over 15 amino acids. Under the authors' procedure: How many nucleated cells were present was estimated from reference gene primer amplification. Sequencing used immunoSEQ multiplex PCR; TCRdb keeps in-frame clones, though not all of them. V and J calls and clone size are copied from that table; D and trimming were computed from the DNA. The sample holds under 450,000 clones, 89% seen once. This receptor was obtained from a woman aged 40 to 50 with COVID-19, enrolled during active disease. Specimen: peripheral blood. This chain uses TRBV10-3 with TRBJ1-3; D is uncertain. CDR3 nucleotide sequence: TGTGCCATCAGAGGAGCCGCGGACTCTGGAAACACCATATATTTT. Amino acids: CAIRGAADSGNTIYF.